The 17 T cell receptor beta chains in this list originate from one sample, sequenced in a study of tumor-infiltrating lymphocytes in primary liver carcinoma. Starting material for RNA and DNA co-extraction consisted of about 20-32 mg of unsorted bulk tissue. Making TCR beta cDNA involved approximately 480 ng total RNA and a constant-region primer. Three-round nested multiplex PCR performed with slightly modified ARM-PCR produced the TCR beta libraries. It was with TRBV1-TRBV30 forward primers and a C-beta reverse primer that the first two PCR rounds were run, at about 10 cycles each. TCRdb used MiXCR to reprocess the multiplex PCR reads, holding one entry per CDR3 protein. This sample has fewer than 75,000 distinct CDR3 sequences, with 71% found just once. The specimen was liver tumor tissue from sampling region 4. Subset noted: tumor region T4, right-lateral pole. The origin of the receptors is a man aged 35 to 55 with primary liver carcinoma and hepatitis B virus infection.

Comment on this clonotype: A read error may explain this, as a much larger clone is one base away. The conserved phenylalanine or tryptophan normally closing the CDR3 is absent here, so this likely arose from a read error. The chain employs TRBV11-1 and TRBJ2-3; maybe TRBD2 (6 bases). The CDR3 has 15 amino acids. The germline CDR1 and CDR2 sequences are SGHAT and FQDESV (reference sequence). V dropped 0 bases and J dropped 1 base, with 8 bases sitting between them. This chain's CDR3 is CASSLAGGCTDTQYL. In DNA form, the CDR3 reads TGTGCCAGCAGCTTAGCGGGAGGATGCACAGATACGCAGTATCTT.

Details on this clonotype: A much larger clone differs by one base, so this may be a read error. This sequence joins TRBV4-1 and TRBJ2-5; D gene unclear. The V end lost 7 bases, the J end lost 4 bases, and 13 bases lay between the germline ends. Germline V gene lookup returns CDR1 MGHRA and CDR2 YSYEKL. The CDR3 length is 13 residues. CDR3 in amino acids: CASNHDDTETQYF. The CDR3 coding sequence is TGCGCCAGCAACCATGACGACACAGAGACCCAGTACTTC.

With regard to this clonotype: A read error is likely, as this CDR3 ends without the conserved phenylalanine or tryptophan. J is TRBJ2-7 and V is TRBV29-1; D call uncertain. Germline CDR1 and CDR2: SQVTM and ANQGSEA. There are 13 residues in the CDR3. This CDR3 is CSVAGVPSYKQYS. CDR3 nucleotide sequence: TGCAGCGTTGCAGGTGTTCCCTCCTACAAGCAGTACTCC.

Turning to this clonotype: One junction end does not reproduce the germline sequence, and a read error may be involved. The chain recombines TRBV6-1 with TRBJ2-7, with 9 bases lining up with TRBD1. Germline CDR1 MNHNS, CDR2 SASEGT. The CDR3 extends over 14 amino acids. In nucleotides, the CDR3 is TGCGCCAGCAAAGCGGGACAGGGAATAACCAAGGATTACTTC. It specifies CASKAGQGITKDYF.

This clonotype was observed a handful of times. Relative to the germline gene, one junction end is altered; a read error may explain this. This sequence joins TRBV5-4 and TRBJ2-2, with D perhaps given as TRBD1 or TRBD2 (6 bases each). Germline V gene data show CDR1 as SGHNT and CDR2 as YYREEE (reference sequence). CDR3 length equals 15 residues. The CDR3 DNA sequence: TGTGCCAGCAGCCCGGGACAAGCGAACACCGGGGGGCTGTTTTTT. It specifies CASSPGQANTGGLFF.

In regard to this clonotype: This may be a read error: a much more frequent sequence differs by one nucleotide. V usage is TRBV11-3 and J usage is TRBJ2-1; D remains ambiguous. Per the germline V gene, CDR1 is SGHNT and CDR2 is YENEEA. The CDR3 length is 14 residues. CDR3 protein: CASSLAVSNSEQLF. The CDR3, as DNA: TGTGCCAGCAGCTTAGCCGTCTCGAACAGTGAGCAGTTATTC. Full variable domain (remainder filled in from reference TRBV11-3 and TRBJ2-1): EAGVVQSPRYKIIEKKQPVAFWCNPISGHNTLYWYLQNLGQGPELLIRYENEEAVDDSQLPKDRFSAERLKGVDSTLKIQPAELGDSAVYLCASSLAVSNSEQLFGPGTRLTVL.

As for this clonotype: It may be a read error: a sequence one base away is much more abundant. The CDR3 coding sequence is TGTGCCAGCACCCCGGTCCCCATGATCAATCAGCCCCAGCATTTT. Residues: CASTPVPMINQPQHF. This rearrangement joins TRBV6-2 or TRBV6-3 to TRBJ1-5; D is unclear. Germline V gene sequence: CDR1 MNHEY, CDR2 SVGEGT. The ends were cut back, 7 bases at V and 3 bases at J, with 16 bases in the middle. The length of the CDR3 is 15 residues.

The chain employs TRBV12-3 or TRBV12-4 and TRBJ2-7, with 7 bases matching TRBD1. Trimming cost V 9 bases and J 5 bases; bases outside gene matches: 16. This CDR3 is built from 15 residues. Here the CDR3 DNA reads TGTGCCAGAAGCCCTTTCCCGAACAGGGGCGACGAGCAGTACTTC. Residues: CARSPFPNRGDEQYF.

Comment on this clonotype: The conserved closing phenylalanine or tryptophan is absent in this CDR3, likely reflecting a read error. Because the CDR3's place on the DNA is in doubt, the DNA is left out and the CDR3 is given as listed by TCRdb. The V and J genes are TRBV10-3 and TRBJ1-5. The CDR3 has 14 amino acids, counting both end residues. Germline CDR1 and CDR2: ENHRY and SYGVKD. The CDR3 loop reads CTISEYEGDQPRHS.

V usage is TRBV5-1 and J usage is TRBJ2-1, with 8 nucleotides matching TRBD2. Germline assignment: CDR1 SGHRS and CDR2 YFSETQ. The CDR3 spans 15 residues. The ends lost 1 base at V and 9 bases at J; junction bases unmatched: 9. Written as DNA, the CDR3 is TGCGCCAGCAGCTTGTATATAGCGGGGTCCGGTGAGCAGTTCTTC. Protein product: CASSLYIAGSGEQFF.

Notes on this clonotype: At one boundary the junction diverges from the germline segment, which might be a read error. The genes are TRBV4-1 and TRBJ2-1; 7 bases line up with TRBD2. Germline V gene data show CDR1 as MGHRA and CDR2 as YSYEKL. The CDR3 contains 19 residues. The CDR3 DNA follows: TGCGCAAGCAGCCAAGACCGAGGAGGGAGGGCCAGGGTTCGCAATGTGCAGTTCTTC. Translating it yields CASSQDRGGRARVRNVQFF.

This clonotype was found a few times. A much more abundant neighbour one base away suggests this may be a read error. The rearrangement uses TRBV5-1 and TRBJ2-2; D is ambiguous. Germline V gives CDR1 SGHRS, CDR2 YFSETQ. The CDR3 is made up of 14 amino acids. The CDR3 loop is CVSSLSPHTGELFF. CDR3 nucleotides: TGCGTCAGCAGCTTATCGCCCCACACCGGGGAGCTGTTTTTT.

With respect to this clonotype: This sequence may be a read error, since a much larger clone differs from it by one base. The rearrangement links TRBV7-9 to TRBJ2-5; D may be TRBD1 (5 bases). There are 15 residues in the CDR3. Trimming left V 5 bases short and J 4 bases short, with 17 bases between. CDR1 is SEHNR, CDR2 FQNEAQ, per germline (reference sequence). CDR3 sequence reads: CASSRISQERETQYF. In DNA form, the CDR3 reads TGTGCCAGCAGCCGGATCTCACAGGAGCGAGAGACCCAGTACTTC. Combining the CDR3 with reference TRBV7-9 and TRBJ2-5 gives the whole variable domain DTGVSQNPRHKITKRGQNVTFRCDPISEHNRLYWYRQTLGQGPEFLTYFQNEAQLEKSRLLSDRFSAERPKGSFSTLEIQRTEQGDSAMYLCASSRISQERETQYFGPGTRLLVL.

This chain connects TRBV6-1 to TRBJ1-2; D ambiguous. The CDR3 contains 15 residues. The germline V and J ends were trimmed by 7 bases and 0 bases, with 15 bases remaining between them. The germline gives CDR1 MNHNS, CDR2 SASEGT. DNA of the CDR3: TGTGCCAGCAACTTAACAGAGACAACTAACTATGGCTACACCTTC. It is translated as CASNLTETTNYGYTF.

As to this clonotype: Relative to the germline gene, one junction end is altered; a read error may explain this. This chain connects TRBV12-3 or TRBV12-4 to TRBJ2-7, with 7 bases that match TRBD1. This CDR3 is 15 amino acids long. The CDR3 region is CASSFGQEANYEPYF. The CDR3 nucleotides read TGTGCCAGCAGTTTTGGACAGGAGGCGAACTACGAGCCGTACTTC.

The chain joins TRBV9 to TRBJ2-1; 13 nucleotides match TRBD2. V gave up 0 bases and J gave up 8 bases; unmatched junction bases: 8. The CDR3 is 17 amino acids. CDR1 and CDR2 from the germline V gene are SGDLS and YYNGEE. The CDR3 DNA sequence: TGTGCCAGCAGCGTAGGTAGACTAGCGGGAGGAGTATATGAGCAGTTCTTC. This sequence encodes CASSVGRLAGGVYEQFF.

This clonotype was observed a handful of times. This could be a read error, since a much larger clone is one nucleotide away. The chain combines TRBV5-4 with TRBJ2-5; 11 bases are shared with TRBD2. The CDR3 runs 16 residues. Looked up from germline, CDR1 is SGHNT and CDR2 is YYREEE (reference sequence). CDR3 in amino acids: CAGSLEGLAAQETQYF. CDR3 DNA: TGTGCCGGCAGCTTGGAGGGACTAGCGGCTCAAGAGACCCAGTACTTC.